The present T cell receptor beta chain was sequenced within a study of cytotoxic CD8 clonotypes in ibrutinib-treated CLL. Repertoires were generated with immunoSEQ multiplex PCR, while TCRdb's copy carries only in-frame clones and drops some. The sample lists some 63,000 clones, about nine tenths seen once, with under 4% in the top ten. In the case of this clone: At one of its ends the junction is not consistent with the germline gene, which may arise from a read error. In the same sample, other DNA sequences code for this CDR3.

This CDR3 region has 13 residues. Germline assignment: CDR1 SGHTA and CDR2 FQGNSA. This specimen consisted of PBMCs, obtained after 12 months of ibrutinib treatment. The chain carries TRBV7-2 and TRBJ2-7; possible D gene TRBD1, 6 bases. The receptor was derived from a human donor with chronic lymphocytic leukemia. CDR3 DNA: TGCGCCAGCAGCCTAGGACAGCTTTACGAGCAGTACTTC. This encodes CASSLGQLYEQYF. The variable domain in full, with the rest retrieved from reference TRBV7-2 and TRBJ2-7, is GAGVSQSPSNKVTEKGKDVELRCDPISGHTALYWYRQSLGQGLEFLIYFQGNSAPDKSGLPSDRFSAERTGGSVSTLTIQRTQQEDSAVYLCASSLGQLYEQYFGPGTRLTVT.